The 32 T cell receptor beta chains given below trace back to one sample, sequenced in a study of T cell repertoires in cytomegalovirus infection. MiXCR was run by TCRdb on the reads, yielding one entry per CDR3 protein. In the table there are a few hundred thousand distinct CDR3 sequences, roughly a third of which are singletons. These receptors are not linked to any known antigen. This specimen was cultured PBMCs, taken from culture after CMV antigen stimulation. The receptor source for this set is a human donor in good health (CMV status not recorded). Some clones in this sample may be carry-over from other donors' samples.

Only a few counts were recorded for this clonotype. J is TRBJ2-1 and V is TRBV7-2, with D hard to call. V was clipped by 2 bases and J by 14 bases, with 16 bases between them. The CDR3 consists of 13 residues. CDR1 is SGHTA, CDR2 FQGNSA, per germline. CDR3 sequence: CASSLSWLEMKFF. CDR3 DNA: TGTGCCAGCAGCTTATCCTGGTTAGAGATGAAGTTCTTC.

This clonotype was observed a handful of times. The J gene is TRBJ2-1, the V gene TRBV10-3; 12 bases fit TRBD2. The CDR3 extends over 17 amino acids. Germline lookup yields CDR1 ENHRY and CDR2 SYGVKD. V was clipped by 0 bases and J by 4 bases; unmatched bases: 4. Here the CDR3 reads CAISESPSGRAYNEQFF. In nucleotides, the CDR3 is TGTGCCATCAGTGAGTCGCCTAGCGGGAGGGCTTACAATGAGCAGTTCTTC.

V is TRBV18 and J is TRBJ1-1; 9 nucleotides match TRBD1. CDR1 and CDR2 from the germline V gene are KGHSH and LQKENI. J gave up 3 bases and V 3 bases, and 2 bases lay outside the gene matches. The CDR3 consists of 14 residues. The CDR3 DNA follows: TGTGCCAGCTCACCGAGGACAGGGGACACTGAAGCTTTCTTT. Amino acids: CASSPRTGDTEAFF.

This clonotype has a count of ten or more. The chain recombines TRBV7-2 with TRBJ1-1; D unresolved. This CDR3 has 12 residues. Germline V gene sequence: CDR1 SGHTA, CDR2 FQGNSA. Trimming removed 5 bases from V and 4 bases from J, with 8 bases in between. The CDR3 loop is CASSLTATEAFF. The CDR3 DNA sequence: TGTGCCAGCAGCCTAACGGCCACTGAAGCTTTCTTT.

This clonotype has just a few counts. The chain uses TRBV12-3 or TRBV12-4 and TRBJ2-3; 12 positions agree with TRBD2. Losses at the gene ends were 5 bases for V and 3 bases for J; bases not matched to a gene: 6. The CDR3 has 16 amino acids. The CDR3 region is CASSLTTSGRTDTQYF. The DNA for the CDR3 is TGTGCCAGCAGTCTAACGACTAGCGGGAGAACAGATACGCAGTATTTT.

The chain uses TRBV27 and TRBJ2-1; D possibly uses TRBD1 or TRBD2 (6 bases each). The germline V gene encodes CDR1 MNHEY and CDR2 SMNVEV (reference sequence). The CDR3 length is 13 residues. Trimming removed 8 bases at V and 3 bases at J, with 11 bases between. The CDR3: CASWRDNYNEQFF. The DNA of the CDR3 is TGTGCCAGCTGGCGGGACAACTACAATGAGCAGTTCTTC.

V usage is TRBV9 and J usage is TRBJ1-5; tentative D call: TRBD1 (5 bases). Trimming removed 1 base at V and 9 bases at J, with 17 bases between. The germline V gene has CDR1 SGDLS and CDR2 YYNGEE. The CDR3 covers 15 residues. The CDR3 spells CASSVSDSRASPQHF. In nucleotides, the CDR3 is TGTGCCAGCAGCGTATCCGACAGCCGCGCTTCGCCCCAGCATTTT.

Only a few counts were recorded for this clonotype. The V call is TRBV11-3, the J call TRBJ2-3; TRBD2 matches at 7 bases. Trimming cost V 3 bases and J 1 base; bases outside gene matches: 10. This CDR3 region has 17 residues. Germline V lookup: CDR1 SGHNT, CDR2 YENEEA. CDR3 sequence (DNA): TGTGCCAGCAGCTTGGTCAGCGGGGCGGAGGGCACAGATACGCAGTATTTT. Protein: CASSLVSGAEGTDTQYF.

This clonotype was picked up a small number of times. In DNA, the CDR3 is TGTGCCAGCAGTTTATCGAACAGGGTCGGAAATCAGCCCCAGCATTTT. It translates to CASSLSNRVGNQPQHF. The V gene is TRBV27, the J gene TRBJ1-5; a possible D gene is TRBD1 (6 bases). The CDR3 contains 16 residues. Germline V gives CDR1 MNHEY, CDR2 SMNVEV (reference sequence). Trimming pared 0 bases from V and 4 bases from J, leaving 13 bases between.

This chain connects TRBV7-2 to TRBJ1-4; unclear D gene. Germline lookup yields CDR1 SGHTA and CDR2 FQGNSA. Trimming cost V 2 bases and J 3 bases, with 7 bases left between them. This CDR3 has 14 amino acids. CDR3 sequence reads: CASSLYGANEKLFF. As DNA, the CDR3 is TGTGCCAGCAGCTTATACGGGGCTAATGAAAAACTGTTTTTT.

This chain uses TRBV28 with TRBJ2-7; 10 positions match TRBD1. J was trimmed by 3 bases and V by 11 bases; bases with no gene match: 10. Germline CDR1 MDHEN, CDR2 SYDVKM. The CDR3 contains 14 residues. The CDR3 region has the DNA TGTGCCGGGTCACGGACAGGGGGTGTCTACGAGCAGTACTTC. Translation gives CAGSRTGGVYEQYF.

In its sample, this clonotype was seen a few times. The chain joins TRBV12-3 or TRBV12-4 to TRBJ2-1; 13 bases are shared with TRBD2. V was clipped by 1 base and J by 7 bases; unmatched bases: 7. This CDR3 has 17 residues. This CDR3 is CASSLDTWTSGSNEQFF. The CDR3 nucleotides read TGTGCCAGCAGTTTAGACACTTGGACTAGCGGGAGTAATGAGCAGTTCTTC.

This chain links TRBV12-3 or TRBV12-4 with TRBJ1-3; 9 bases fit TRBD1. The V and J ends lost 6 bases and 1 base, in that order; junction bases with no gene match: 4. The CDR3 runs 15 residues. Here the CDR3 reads CASRGQGASGNTIYF. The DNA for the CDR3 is TGTGCCAGCAGGGGACAGGGTGCATCTGGAAACACCATATATTTT.

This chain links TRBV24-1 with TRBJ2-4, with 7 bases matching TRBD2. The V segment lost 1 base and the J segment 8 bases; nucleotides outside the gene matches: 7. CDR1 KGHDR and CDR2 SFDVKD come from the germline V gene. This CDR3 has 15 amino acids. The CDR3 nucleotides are TGTGCCACCAGTGATTTAAGGCGGGAGCCCCACATTCAGTACTTC. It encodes CATSDLRREPHIQYF.

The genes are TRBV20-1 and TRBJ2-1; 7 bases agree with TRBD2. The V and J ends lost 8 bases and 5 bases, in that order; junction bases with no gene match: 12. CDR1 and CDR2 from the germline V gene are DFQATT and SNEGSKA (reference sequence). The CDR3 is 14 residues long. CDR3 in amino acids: CSSQPGTTDNEQFF. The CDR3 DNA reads TGCAGTTCCCAGCCCGGGACTACGGACAATGAGCAGTTCTTC.

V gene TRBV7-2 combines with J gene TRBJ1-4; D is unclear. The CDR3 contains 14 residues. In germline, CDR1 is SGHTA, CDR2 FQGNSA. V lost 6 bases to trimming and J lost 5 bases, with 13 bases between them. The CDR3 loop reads CASSRGGVNEKLFF. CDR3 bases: TGTGCCAGCAGTCGAGGTGGAGTCAATGAAAAACTGTTTTTT.

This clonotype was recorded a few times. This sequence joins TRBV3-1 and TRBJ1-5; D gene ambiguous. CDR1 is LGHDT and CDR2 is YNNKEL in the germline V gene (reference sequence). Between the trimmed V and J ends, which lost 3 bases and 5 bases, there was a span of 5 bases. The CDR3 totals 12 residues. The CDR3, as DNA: TGTGCCAGCAGCCACGGACATCAGCCCCAGCATTTT. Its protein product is CASSHGHQPQHF. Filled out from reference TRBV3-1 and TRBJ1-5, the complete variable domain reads DTAVSQTPKYLVTQMGNDKSIKCEQNLGHDTMYWYKQDSKKFLKIMFSYNNKELIINETVPNRFSPKSPDKAHLNLHINSLELGDSAVYFCASSHGHQPQHFGDGTRLSIL.

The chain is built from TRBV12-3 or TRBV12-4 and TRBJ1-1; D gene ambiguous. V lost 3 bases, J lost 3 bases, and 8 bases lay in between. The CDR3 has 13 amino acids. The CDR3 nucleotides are TGTGCCAGCAGTTTGGAGCACCACACTGAAGCTTTCTTT. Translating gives CASSLEHHTEAFF.

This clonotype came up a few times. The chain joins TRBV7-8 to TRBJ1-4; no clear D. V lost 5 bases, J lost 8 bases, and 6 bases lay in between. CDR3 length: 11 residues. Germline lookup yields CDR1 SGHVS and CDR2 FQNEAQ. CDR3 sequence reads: CASSNNEKLFF. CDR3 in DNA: TGTGCCAGCAGCAACAACGAAAAACTGTTTTTT.

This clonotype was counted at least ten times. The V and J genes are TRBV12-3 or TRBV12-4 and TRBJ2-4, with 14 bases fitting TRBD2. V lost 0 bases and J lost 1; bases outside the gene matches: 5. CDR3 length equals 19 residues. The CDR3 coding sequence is TGTGCCAGCAGTTTAGCGCTGGGACTAGCGGGAGATGCCAAAAACATTCAGTACTTC. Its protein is CASSLALGLAGDAKNIQYF.

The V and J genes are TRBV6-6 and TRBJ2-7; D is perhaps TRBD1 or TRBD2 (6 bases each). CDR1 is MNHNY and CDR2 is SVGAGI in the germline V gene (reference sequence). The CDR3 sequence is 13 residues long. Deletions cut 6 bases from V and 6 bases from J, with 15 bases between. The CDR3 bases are TGTGCCAGCAGCACTAAACAGGGAGGCGAGCAGTACTTC. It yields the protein CASSTKQGGEQYF.

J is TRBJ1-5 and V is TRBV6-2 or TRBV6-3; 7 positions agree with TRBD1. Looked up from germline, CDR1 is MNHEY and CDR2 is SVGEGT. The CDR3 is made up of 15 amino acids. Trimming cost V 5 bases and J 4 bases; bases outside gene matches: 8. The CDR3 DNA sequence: TGTGCCAGCAGTCCGCAGACAGGGATGAATCAGCCCCAGCATTTT. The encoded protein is CASSPQTGMNQPQHF.

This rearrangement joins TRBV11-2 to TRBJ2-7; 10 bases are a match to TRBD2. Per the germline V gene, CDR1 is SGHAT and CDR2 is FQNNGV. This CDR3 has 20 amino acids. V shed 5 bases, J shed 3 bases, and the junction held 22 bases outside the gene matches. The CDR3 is CASSHPRGPSGSWLFYEQYV. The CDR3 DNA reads TGTGCCAGCAGCCACCCCCGCGGCCCTAGCGGGAGTTGGTTGTTCTACGAGCAGTACGTC.

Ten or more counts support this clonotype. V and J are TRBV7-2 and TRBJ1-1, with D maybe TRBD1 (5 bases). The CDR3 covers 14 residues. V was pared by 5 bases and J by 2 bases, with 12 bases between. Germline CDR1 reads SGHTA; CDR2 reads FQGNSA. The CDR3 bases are TGTGCCAGCAGCCCGACGGGGGGTAACACTGAAGCTTTCTTT. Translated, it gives CASSPTGGNTEAFF.

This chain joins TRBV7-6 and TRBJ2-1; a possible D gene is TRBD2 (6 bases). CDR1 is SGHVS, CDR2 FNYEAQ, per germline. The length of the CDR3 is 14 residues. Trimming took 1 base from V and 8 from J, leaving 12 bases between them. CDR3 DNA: TGTGCCAGCAGCTTAGACGGGAGAATGGATGAGCAGTTCTTC. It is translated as CASSLDGRMDEQFF.

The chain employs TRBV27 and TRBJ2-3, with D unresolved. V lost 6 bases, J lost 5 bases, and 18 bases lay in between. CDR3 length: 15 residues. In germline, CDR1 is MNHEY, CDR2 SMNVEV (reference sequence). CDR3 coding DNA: TGTGCCAGCAGATCCTCCCGGATTAGAATAGATACGCAGTATTTT. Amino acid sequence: CASRSSRIRIDTQYF.

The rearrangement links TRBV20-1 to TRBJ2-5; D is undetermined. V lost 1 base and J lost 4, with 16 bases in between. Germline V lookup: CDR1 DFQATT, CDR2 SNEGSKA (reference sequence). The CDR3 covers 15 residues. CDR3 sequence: CSARGGSAWRETQYF. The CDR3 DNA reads TGCAGTGCTAGAGGGGGAAGCGCCTGGCGAGAGACCCAGTACTTC.

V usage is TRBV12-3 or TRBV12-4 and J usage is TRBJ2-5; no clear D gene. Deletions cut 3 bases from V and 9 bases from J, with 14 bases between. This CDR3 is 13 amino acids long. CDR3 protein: CASSFPGFRSQYF. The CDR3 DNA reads TGTGCCAGCAGTTTCCCGGGCTTTAGGTCCCAGTACTTC.

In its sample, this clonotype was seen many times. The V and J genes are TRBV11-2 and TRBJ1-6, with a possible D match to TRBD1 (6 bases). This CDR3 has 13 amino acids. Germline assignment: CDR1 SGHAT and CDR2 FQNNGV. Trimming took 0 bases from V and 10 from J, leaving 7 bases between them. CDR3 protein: CASSLEGGSPLHF. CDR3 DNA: TGTGCCAGCAGCTTAGAAGGGGGGTCACCCCTCCACTTT.

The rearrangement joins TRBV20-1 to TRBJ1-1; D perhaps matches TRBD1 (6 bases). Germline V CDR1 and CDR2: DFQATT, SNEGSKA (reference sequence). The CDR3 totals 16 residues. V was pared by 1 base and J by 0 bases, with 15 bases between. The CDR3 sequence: CSARGPGTLMNTEAFF. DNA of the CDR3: TGCAGTGCTAGAGGCCCCGGGACATTAATGAACACTGAAGCTTTCTTT.

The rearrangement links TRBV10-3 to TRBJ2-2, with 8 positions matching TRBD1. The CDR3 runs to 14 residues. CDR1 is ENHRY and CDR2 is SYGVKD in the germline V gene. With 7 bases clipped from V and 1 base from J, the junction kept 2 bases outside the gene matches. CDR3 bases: TGTGCCATCACCGGGACAGGGAACACCGGGGAGCTGTTTTTT. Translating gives CAITGTGNTGELFF.

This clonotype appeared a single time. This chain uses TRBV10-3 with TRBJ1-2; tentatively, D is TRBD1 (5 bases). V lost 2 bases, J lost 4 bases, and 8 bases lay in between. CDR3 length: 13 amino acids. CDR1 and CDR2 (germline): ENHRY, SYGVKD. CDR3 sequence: CAISEGAGYGYTF. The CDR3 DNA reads TGTGCCATCAGTGAGGGGGCAGGCTATGGCTACACCTTC.